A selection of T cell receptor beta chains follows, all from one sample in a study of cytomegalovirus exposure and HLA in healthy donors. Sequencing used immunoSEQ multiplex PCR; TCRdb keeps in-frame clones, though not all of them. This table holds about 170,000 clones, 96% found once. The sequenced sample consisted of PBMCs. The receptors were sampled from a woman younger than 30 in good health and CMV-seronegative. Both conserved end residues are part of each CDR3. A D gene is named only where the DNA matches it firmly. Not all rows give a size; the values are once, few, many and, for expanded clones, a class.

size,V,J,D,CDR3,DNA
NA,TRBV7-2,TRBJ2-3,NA,CASIHRGLPTDTQYF,TGTGCCAGCATACACCGGGGACTCCCCACAGATACGCAGTATTTT
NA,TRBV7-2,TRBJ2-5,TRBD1,CASSPGAGQGIAETQYF,TGTGCCAGCAGCCCTGGGGCGGGACAGGGTATTGCGGAGACCCAGTACTTC
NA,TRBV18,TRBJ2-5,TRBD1,CASSGQGGETQYF,TGTGCCAGCTCGGGACAGGGCGGGGAGACCCAGTACTTC
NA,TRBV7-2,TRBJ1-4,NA,CASSLVAADEKLFF,TGTGCCAGCAGCTTAGTCGCGGCGGATGAAAAACTGTTTTTT
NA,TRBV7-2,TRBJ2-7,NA,CASSFSLTGSYEQYF,TGTGCCAGCAGCTTCTCCCTAACAGGTTCCTACGAGCAGTACTTC
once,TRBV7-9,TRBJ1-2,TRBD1,CASSFEQGAGGYTF,TGTGCCAGCAGCTTTGAACAGGGGGCAGGGGGCTACACCTTC
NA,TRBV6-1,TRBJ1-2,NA,CASSEARSRGGRGGYTF,TGTGCCAGCAGTGAAGCACGGTCACGGGGGGGCCGGGGCGGCTACACCTTC
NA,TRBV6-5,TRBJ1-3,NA,CASSRGGAGNTIYF,TGTGCCAGCAGCCGGGGAGGGGCTGGAAACACCATATATTTT
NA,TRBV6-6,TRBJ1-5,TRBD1,CASSLGQGEGNQPQHF,TGTGCCAGCAGTCTCGGACAGGGGGAAGGGAATCAGCCCCAGCATTTT
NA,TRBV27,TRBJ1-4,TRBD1,CASSLGGQGEKLFF,TGTGCCAGCAGTTTGGGTGGACAGGGTGAAAAACTGTTTTTT
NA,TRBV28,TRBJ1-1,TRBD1,CASSLDRGRAFF,TGTGCCAGCAGTTTGGACAGGGGGCGAGCTTTCTTT
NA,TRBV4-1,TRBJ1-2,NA,CASSQGVGAEGYTF,TGCGCCAGCAGCCAAGGCGTAGGGGCGGAAGGCTACACCTTC
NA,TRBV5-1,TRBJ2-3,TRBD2,CASSPLKGVGREVDTQYF,TGCGCCAGCAGCCCCCTCAAAGGGGTAGGGAGGGAAGTAGATACGCAGTATTTT
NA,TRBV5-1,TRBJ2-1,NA,CASSDRLTYNEQFF,TGCGCCAGCAGCGACAGGCTAACCTACAATGAGCAGTTCTTC
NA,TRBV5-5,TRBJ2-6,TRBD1,CASRETGVSSGANVLTF,TGTGCCAGCAGAGAGACAGGGGTGAGCTCTGGGGCCAACGTCCTGACTTTC
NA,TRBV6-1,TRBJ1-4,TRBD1,CATANRGPEKLFF,TGTGCCACCGCGAACAGGGGGCCAGAAAAACTGTTTTTT
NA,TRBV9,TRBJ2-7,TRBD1,CASSAGTGGFGPYEQYF,TGTGCCAGCAGCGCCGGGACAGGGGGCTTTGGTCCCTACGAGCAGTACTTC
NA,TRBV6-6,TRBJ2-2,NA,CASSSPDISNTGELFF,TGTGCCAGCAGTTCCCCGGACATTTCGAACACCGGGGAGCTGTTTTTT
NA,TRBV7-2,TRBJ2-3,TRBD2,CASSARLAGETDTQYF,TGTGCCAGCAGCGCCCGCCTAGCGGGGGAAACAGATACGCAGTATTTT
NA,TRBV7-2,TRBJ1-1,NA,CASSWYPELTANTEAFF,TGTGCCAGCAGCTGGTATCCCGAGTTGACAGCGAACACTGAAGCTTTCTTT
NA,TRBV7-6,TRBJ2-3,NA,CASSPSRDSPSRDTQYF,TGTGCCAGCAGCCCTTCCCGGGACTCCCCTTCTCGGGATACGCAGTATTTT
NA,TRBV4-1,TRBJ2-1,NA,CASSSPGGPYNEQFF,TGCGCCAGCAGCTCCCCGGGGGGCCCCTACAATGAGCAGTTCTTC
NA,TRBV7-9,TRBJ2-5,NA,CASSFRDFSQKTQYF,TGTGCCAGCAGCTTTCGGGACTTCTCCCAGAAGACCCAGTACTTC
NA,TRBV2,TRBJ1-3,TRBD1,CASSADRGTLRSGNTIYF,TGTGCCAGCAGTGCAGACAGGGGGACCCTCCGCTCTGGAAACACCATATATTTT
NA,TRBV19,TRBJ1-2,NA,CASRTTGPSNYGYTF,TGTGCCAGTCGGACAACAGGCCCTTCTAACTATGGCTACACCTTC
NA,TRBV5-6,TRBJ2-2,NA,CASSLVGQTNTGELFF,TGTGCCAGCAGCTTGGTCGGACAGACGAACACCGGGGAGCTGTTTTTT
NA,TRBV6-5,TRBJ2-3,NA,CASRRGSTDTQYF,TGTGCCAGCCGCCGGGGTAGCACAGATACGCAGTATTTT
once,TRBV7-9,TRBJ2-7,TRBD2,CASSGAGGVAPYEQYF,TGTGCCAGCAGCGGGGCGGGGGGGGTAGCTCCGTACGAGCAGTACTTC
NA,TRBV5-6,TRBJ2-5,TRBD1,CASSLVGQAQETQYF,TGTGCCAGCAGCTTGGTAGGACAGGCCCAAGAGACCCAGTACTTC
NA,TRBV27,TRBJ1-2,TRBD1,CASSLIKQGAWNGYTF,TGTGCCAGCAGTTTAATTAAACAGGGGGCATGGAATGGCTACACCTTC
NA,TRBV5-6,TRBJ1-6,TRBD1,CASSFGTGIDVSPLHF,TGTGCCAGCAGCTTCGGGACAGGGATAGACGTTTCACCCCTCCACTTT